These 23 T cell receptor beta chains were sequenced from one sample in a study of CD8+ T cells in alopecia areata. cDNA serving as the sequencing template came from extracted, reverse transcribed RNA. Profiling relied on immunoSEQ multiplex PCR, and the TCRdb table lists in-frame clones only, not all of them. This sample carries 100,000 to 150,000 clones, 55% to 70% of them seen once, and the ten largest clones take around 2.8%. The specimen sequenced was CD4+ T cells sorted from blood. These receptor sequences come from a human donor in good health.

This chain links TRBV20-1 with TRBJ2-3; D not certain. The CDR3 consists of 11 residues. Trimming left V 4 bases short and J 3 bases short, with 5 bases between. CDR1 is DFQATT, CDR2 SNEGSKA, per germline (reference sequence). The CDR3 loop is CSAKRTDTQYF. The CDR3 region has the DNA TGCAGTGCTAAACGGACAGATACGCAGTATTTT.

The J gene is TRBJ2-5, the V gene TRBV5-6; 7 bases map to TRBD2. This CDR3 is 14 amino acids long. V was clipped by 2 bases and J by 2 bases; unmatched bases: 3. Germline V gene sequence: CDR1 SGHDT, CDR2 YYEEEE. CDR3 DNA: TGTGCCAGCAGCTTTGCTAGCGGTCAAGAGACCCAGTACTTC. It codes for CASSFASGQETQYF. Combining the CDR3 with reference TRBV5-6 and TRBJ2-5 gives the whole variable domain DAGVTQSPTHLIKTRGQQVTLRCSPKSGHDTVSWYQQALGQGPQFIFQYYEEEERQRGNFPDRFSGHQFPNYSSELNVNALLLGDSALYLCASSFASGQETQYFGPGTRLLVL.

The sample holds a few counts of this clone. V usage is TRBV5-1 and J usage is TRBJ2-5; 8 nucleotides agree with TRBD1. Unmatched junction bases numbered 7, after V lost 0 bases and J lost 3 bases. CDR3 size: 16 residues. Germline V CDR1 and CDR2: SGHRS, YFSETQ. CDR3 loop: CASSLVPRGLEETQYF. The CDR3 DNA reads as TGCGCCAGCAGCTTGGTGCCCAGGGGGCTCGAAGAGACCCAGTACTTC. The entire variable domain, with the rest obtained from reference TRBV5-1 and TRBJ2-5, is as follows: KAGVTQTPRYLIKTRGQQVTLSCSPISGHRSVSWYQQTPGQGLQFLFEYFSETQRNKGNFPGRFSGRQFSNSRSEMNVSTLELGDSALYLCASSLVPRGLEETQYFGPGTRLLVL.

V usage is TRBV30 and J usage is TRBJ1-5; 7 bases fit TRBD1. V was pared by 0 bases and J by 7 bases, with 6 bases of the junction left unmatched. Germline assignment: CDR1 GTSNPN and CDR2 SVGIG (reference sequence). This CDR3 comprises 14 residues. The DNA for the CDR3 is TGTGCCTGGAGTGTAACGCAGGGGGGCCAGCCCCAGCATTTT. Protein sequence: CAWSVTQGGQPQHF.

This sequence joins TRBV29-1 and TRBJ2-7, with unresolved D. Germline V gene lookup returns CDR1 SQVTM and CDR2 ANQGSEA. Between the trimmed V and J ends, which lost 0 bases and 5 bases, there was a span of 17 bases. The CDR3 is 15 residues long. The chain's CDR3 is CSVEEGSLLSHEQYF. The CDR3 DNA is TGCAGCGTTGAAGAAGGCAGCCTACTGTCCCACGAGCAGTACTTC.

The chain joins TRBV29-1 to TRBJ2-3; D is unresolved. CDR3 length: 12 amino acids. The germline gives CDR1 SQVTM, CDR2 ANQGSEA. The V end was cut by 4 bases, the J end by 2 bases, with 7 bases between. The chain's CDR3 is CSVGGNTDTQYF. The CDR3 region has the DNA TGCAGCGTTGGAGGTAACACAGATACGCAGTATTTT.

The chain has TRBV29-1 and TRBJ1-2; D ambiguous. The CDR3 has 12 amino acids. V shed 6 bases and J shed 6 bases, with 14 bases lying between them. Germline V gene data show CDR1 as SQVTM and CDR2 as ANQGSEA. CDR3 sequence reads: CSVVGGFHGYTF. CDR3 nucleotides: TGCAGCGTCGTGGGAGGCTTCCATGGCTACACCTTC.

This chain connects TRBV29-1 to TRBJ1-1; no definite D call. From germline, CDR1 is SQVTM and CDR2 ANQGSEA. CDR3 length: 13 residues. Trimming left V 4 bases short and J 3 bases short, with 12 bases between. This CDR3 is CSVVSQLDTEAFF. The CDR3 coding sequence is TGCAGCGTTGTAAGCCAACTAGACACTGAAGCTTTCTTT.

The chain carries TRBV30 and TRBJ2-3; D may be TRBD2 (5 bases). Germline loops: CDR1 GTSNPN, CDR2 SVGIG (reference sequence). This CDR3 contains 13 residues. V lost 4 bases and J 2 bases, leaving 10 bases between the germline ends. As DNA, the CDR3 is TGTGCCTGGACTTTCGGGAACACAGATACGCAGTATTTT. Translated, it gives CAWTFGNTDTQYF.

This clone showed up just once. The gene calls are TRBV29-1 and TRBJ2-7; weak D call: TRBD1 (6 bases). Trimming took 3 bases from V and 6 from J, leaving 15 bases between them. The CDR3 totals 13 residues. Germline lookup yields CDR1 SQVTM and CDR2 ANQGSEA. The CDR3 here is CSVETGTKSEQYF. As DNA, the CDR3 is TGCAGCGTTGAGACCGGGACAAAAAGCGAGCAGTACTTC.

In regard to this clone: Other DNA sequences in the same sample also yield this CDR3. This sequence joins TRBV18 and TRBJ2-7; D might be TRBD1 or TRBD2, each matching 5 bases. Germline CDR1 KGHSH, CDR2 LQKENI. The CDR3 is 14 amino acids. Trimming pared 2 bases from V and 4 bases from J, leaving 12 bases between. The CDR3 here is CASSPGTVGYEQYF. Here the CDR3 DNA reads TGTGCCAGCTCACCAGGGACGGTGGGGTACGAGCAGTACTTC.

The chain is built from TRBV29-1 and TRBJ2-7, with 7 bases fitting TRBD2. CDR1 and CDR2 from the germline V gene are SQVTM and ANQGSEA. Trimming at V came to 6 bases and at J to 2 bases, leaving 4 bases not matched to a gene. This CDR3 is 12 amino acids long. CDR3 sequence: CSVGEGTYEQYF. The CDR3 nucleotides are TGCAGCGTCGGGGAGGGGACCTACGAGCAGTACTTC.

The table lists this clone with many counts. The rearrangement joins TRBV30 to TRBJ2-2; 9 bases match TRBD2. The CDR3 extends over 17 amino acids. V gave up 8 bases and J gave up 7 bases; unmatched junction bases: 20. Germline-derived CDR1 and CDR2 are GTSNPN and SVGIG (reference sequence). The CDR3 region is CALDFLAGLASGGELFF. The DNA for the CDR3 is TGTGCCCTGGACTTCCTAGCGGGGCTCGCCAGTGGCGGGGAGCTGTTTTTT.

The genes are TRBV10-1 and TRBJ2-2, with TRBD2 identical over 14 bases. The germline V gene has CDR1 WNHNN and CDR2 SYGVQD (reference sequence). The CDR3 contains 15 residues. Trimming at V came to 4 bases and at J to 6 bases, leaving 1 base not matched to a gene. CDR3 nucleotides: TGCGCCAGCAGTGGGGGACTAGCGGGGGCCGGGGAGCTGTTTTTT. It codes for CASSGGLAGAGELFF.

For this clone: Relative to the germline gene, one junction end is altered; a read error may explain this. The chain uses TRBV9 and TRBJ1-1, with a possible D match to TRBD1 (5 bases). Germline loops: CDR1 SGDLS, CDR2 YYNGEE. This CDR3 has 11 residues. CDR3 residues: CASSVDRDLSF. CDR3 in DNA: TGTGCCAGCAGCGTAGACCGGGACCTATCATTT.

The chain employs TRBV15 and TRBJ2-1; TRBD1 matches 8 bases. V was clipped by 0 bases and J by 7 bases; unmatched bases: 5. The CDR3 runs to 15 residues. CDR1 is LNHNV, CDR2 YYDKDF, per germline (reference sequence). DNA of the CDR3: TGTGCCACCAGCAGAGATCCCACAGGGGGAAATGAGCAGTTCTTC. The encoded protein is CATSRDPTGGNEQFF.

J is TRBJ1-5 and V is TRBV15; unclear D gene. Trimming stripped 1 base from V and 1 base from J, with 5 bases between. There are 14 residues in the CDR3. The germline gives CDR1 LNHNV, CDR2 YYDKDF (reference sequence). The CDR3 sequence is CATSRGESNQPQHF. The CDR3 DNA is TGTGCCACCAGCAGAGGGGAAAGCAATCAGCCCCAGCATTTT.

This clone was seen a few times. J is TRBJ1-4 and V is TRBV7-2; D gene uncertain. Germline V lookup: CDR1 SGHTA, CDR2 FQGNSA. The CDR3 length is 15 residues. The V gene lost 5 bases and the J gene lost 2 bases, with 12 bases spanning the gap. The DNA for the CDR3 is TGTGCCAGCAGCCACCAGCGGTCCACTAATGAAAAACTGTTTTTT. Its translation: CASSHQRSTNEKLFF.

CDR3: CSVRGEGSYYGYTF. For the CDR3, the DNA is TGCAGCGTCCGGGGAGAGGGAAGTTACTATGGCTACACCTTC. The V call is TRBV29-1, the J call TRBJ1-2; no clear D. Germline loops: CDR1 SQVTM, CDR2 ANQGSEA. V lost 6 bases to trimming and J lost 3 bases, with 17 bases between them. This CDR3 comprises 14 residues.

V gene TRBV2 combines with J gene TRBJ1-2, with D perhaps TRBD1 (5 bases). The V gene's germline CDR1 is SNHLY and CDR2 FYNNEI. V gave up 6 bases and J gave up 1 base, with 15 bases separating them. CDR3 size: 15 residues. For the CDR3, the DNA is TGTGCCAGCAGCCCGGGACGGATTAATAACTATGGCTACACCTTC. Its translation is CASSPGRINNYGYTF.

This chain connects TRBV18 to TRBJ2-1; D is ambiguous. Germline V CDR1 and CDR2: KGHSH, LQKENI. The CDR3 extends over 13 amino acids. The V and J ends lost 0 bases and 9 bases respectively, with 9 bases between them. In DNA, the CDR3 is TGTGCCAGCTCACCACCGGGTTTGAGTGAGCAGTTCTTC. Amino acids: CASSPPGLSEQFF.

The chain links TRBV27 to TRBJ1-2; possibly TRBD1 for D (6 bases). The germline V gene has CDR1 MNHEY and CDR2 SMNVEV (reference sequence). CDR3 length: 13 amino acids. The V end lost 3 bases, the J end lost 6 bases, and 11 bases lay between the germline ends. CDR3 residues: CASSLFRGDGYTF. Written as DNA, the CDR3 is TGTGCCAGCAGTTTGTTCAGGGGTGATGGCTACACCTTC.

The chain couples TRBV7-2 to TRBJ2-5; D may be TRBD2 (6 bases). The germline CDR1 and CDR2 sequences are SGHTA and FQGNSA. The CDR3 has 14 amino acids. V was clipped by 3 bases and J by 5 bases, with 13 bases between them. This chain's CDR3 is CASSLGGRGETQYF. In nucleotides, the CDR3 is TGTGCCAGCAGCTTGGGAGGAAGGGGCGAGACCCAGTACTTC.